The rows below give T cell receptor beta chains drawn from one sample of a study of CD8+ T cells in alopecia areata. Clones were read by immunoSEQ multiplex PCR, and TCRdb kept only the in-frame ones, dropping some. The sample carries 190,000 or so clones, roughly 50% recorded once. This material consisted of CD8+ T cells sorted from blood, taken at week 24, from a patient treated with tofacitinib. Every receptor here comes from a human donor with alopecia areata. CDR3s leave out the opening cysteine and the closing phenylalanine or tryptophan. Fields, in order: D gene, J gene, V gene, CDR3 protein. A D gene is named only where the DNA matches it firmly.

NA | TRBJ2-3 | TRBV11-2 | ASSLASFTDTQY
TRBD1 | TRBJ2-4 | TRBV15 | ATSSVGQGKVIQY
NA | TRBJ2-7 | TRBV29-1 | SVELAAYTYEQY
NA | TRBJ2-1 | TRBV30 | AWGQSYNEQF
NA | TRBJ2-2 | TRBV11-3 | ASSPNLDTGELF
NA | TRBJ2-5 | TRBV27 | ASSPTGPPETQY
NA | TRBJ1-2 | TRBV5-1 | ASSSPGEGHYGYT
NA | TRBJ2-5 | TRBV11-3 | ASSNEETQY
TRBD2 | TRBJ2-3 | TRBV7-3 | ASSLRTSGGNTDTQY
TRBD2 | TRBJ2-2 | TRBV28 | ASSLSGRNTGELF
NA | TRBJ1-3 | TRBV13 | ASSLEGRGNTIY
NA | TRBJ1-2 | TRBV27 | ASSPGIGYT
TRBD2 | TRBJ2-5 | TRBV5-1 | ASSPNPSGGFRKTQY
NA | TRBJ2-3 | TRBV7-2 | ASSLLLAAADTQY
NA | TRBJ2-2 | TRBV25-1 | ASSITDAGELF
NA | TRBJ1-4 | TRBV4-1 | ASSQDAEKLF
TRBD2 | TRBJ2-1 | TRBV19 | ASSRELPGTSGGTGYNEQF